The 7 T cell receptor beta chains below come from one sample, sequenced in a study of T-cell reconstitution after alpha-beta-depleted transplantation in children. Researchers prepared the TCRbeta library using unique molecular identifiers, the study reports. Using its own MiXCR run on the PCR reads, TCRdb lists one record per CDR3 protein. The profile shows some 200,000 distinct CDR3 sequences, 9.5% to 13% of them singletons. The specimen was PBMCs, collected before TCRalphabeta/CD19-depleted stem cell transplant. These TCRs come from a child under two years old with acute myeloid leukemia, due to receive a stem cell transplant.

This clonotype was found many times. This chain connects TRBV20-1 to TRBJ2-3; D possibly uses TRBD1 or TRBD2 (6 bases each). The CDR3 length is 15 residues. Per the germline V gene, CDR1 is DFQATT and CDR2 is SNEGSKA (reference sequence). V lost 0 bases to trimming and J lost 0 bases, with 10 bases between them. The CDR3 reads CSARDWGASTDTQYF. In DNA, the CDR3 is TGCAGTGCTAGAGATTGGGGGGCTAGCACAGATACGCAGTATTTT.

This clonotype occurred many times. This rearrangement joins TRBV20-1 to TRBJ1-1, with D perhaps matching TRBD1 (5 bases). CDR1 and CDR2 (germline): DFQATT, SNEGSKA (reference sequence). Trimming removed 0 bases from V and 0 bases from J, with 11 bases in between. CDR3 length: 15 residues. Here the CDR3 reads CSARDPQGMNTEAFF. CDR3 in DNA: TGCAGTGCTAGAGATCCTCAGGGCATGAACACTGAAGCTTTCTTT.

In this sample, this clonotype turned up many times. V usage is TRBV7-9 and J usage is TRBJ1-5; unclear D gene. The CDR3 covers 14 residues. Trimming took 8 bases from V and 4 from J, leaving 15 bases between them. Germline CDR1 SEHNR, CDR2 FQNEAQ (reference sequence). The CDR3 region has the DNA TGTGCCAGCGACCGGGAGGAAGGGAATCAGCCCCAGCATTTT. Protein product: CASDREEGNQPQHF.

There are many counts of this clonotype. The chain joins TRBV27 to TRBJ2-1; 7 bases agree with TRBD2. This CDR3 is 17 amino acids long. Germline lookup yields CDR1 MNHEY and CDR2 SMNVEV (reference sequence). With 3 bases clipped from V and 0 bases from J, the junction kept 8 bases outside the gene matches. The CDR3 nucleotides are TGTGCCAGCAGTTTGGTTTCTAGCGGACTCTCCTACAATGAGCAGTTCTTC. It specifies CASSLVSSGLSYNEQFF.

There are many counts of this clonotype. The chain carries TRBV29-1 and TRBJ2-7, with D perhaps TRBD1 or TRBD2 (6 bases each). V was trimmed by 3 bases and J by 6 bases, leaving 12 bases between them. The CDR3 is 12 residues long. CDR1 is SQVTM, CDR2 ANQGSEA, per germline. CDR3 sequence (DNA): TGCAGCGTTGAGTCGGGGGCGCGCGAGCAGTACTTC. Amino acids: CSVESGAREQYF.

This clonotype was counted at least ten times. This sequence joins TRBV20-1 and TRBJ2-3; 9 nucleotides line up with TRBD2. CDR3 length: 15 amino acids. Germline V gene sequence: CDR1 DFQATT, CDR2 SNEGSKA (reference sequence). Trimming took 7 bases from V and 4 from J; bases not matched to a gene: 12. In DNA, the CDR3 is TGCAGTGGCAGTGCGGCGGGAGGGAACCCAGATACGCAGTATTTT. The encoded protein is CSGSAAGGNPDTQYF.

Turning to this clonotype: A much larger clone differs from this one at a single base, so this may be a read error. V gene TRBV5-4 combines with J gene TRBJ1-5; 7 positions match TRBD1. Per the germline V gene, CDR1 is SGHNT and CDR2 is YYREEE (reference sequence). The CDR3 loop spans 14 amino acids. Losses at the gene ends were 2 bases for V and 5 bases for J; bases not matched to a gene: 4. The CDR3 reads CASSFTGAYQPQHF. The CDR3 DNA follows: TGTGCCAGCAGCTTTACAGGGGCCTATCAGCCCCAGCATTTT.